Sequencing of this T cell receptor beta chain was carried out in a study of OX40 agonist ivuxolimab in advanced cancers. On the study more broadly: Partial responses occurred in Three dose-escalation patients, one with hepatocellular carcinoma and two with cutaneous melanoma. Study-level results: Antigen targets of the expanded peripheral T cells went undetermined.

TCRdb's copy holds only in-frame clones and misses some; the assay was immunoSEQ multiplex PCR. The sample carries 43,000 or so clones, roughly three quarters recorded once. The CDR3 is 14 amino acids. V was pared by 8 bases and J by 9 bases, with 13 bases of the junction left unmatched. Per the germline V gene, CDR1 is ENHRY and CDR2 is SYGVKD. As to this clone: The antigen is unknown.

Samples of blood were obtained at baseline, on cycle 4 day 1, and on cycle 7 day 1. The chain uses TRBV10-3 and TRBJ1-5; 7 nucleotides agree with TRBD1. This TCR came from an adult with an advanced solid tumor such as melanoma, head and neck, liver or kidney cancer. The source material was CD4+ or CD8+ T cells sorted from blood, sampled in a trial of the OX40 agonist ivuxolimab. DNA for the CDR3: TGTGCCATCCGAGAAGGACAGGACGGAGGGCCCCAGCATTTT. Amino acids: CAIREGQDGGPQHF.